The T cell receptor (beta chain) described here comes from a study of shared clonotypes between healthy human individuals. Whole-study findings and limits: Having only a few donors restricted how much genetic and exposure-history diversity was captured.

In the naive CD8 group, cells lacked CD45RO and were positively selected for CCR7, so terminally differentiated effector memory CD45RA+ cells were left out. Only in-frame clones appear in the TCRdb table, and some are missing; sequencing was by immunoSEQ multiplex PCR. Counted here are more than 550,000 clones, under 95% occurring once; the ten biggest clones make up approximately 24%. The CDR3 has 18 amino acids. V lost 4 bases and J lost 1, with 23 bases in between. Germline assignment: CDR1 SQVTM and CDR2 ANQGSEA. Comment on this clone: Its target is not known.

This receptor was taken from a man aged 25-40 years in good health. The sequenced sample consisted of naive CD8+ T cells sorted from blood. This rearrangement joins TRBV29-1 to TRBJ2-1, with D tentatively TRBD2 (6 bases). The chain's CDR3 is CSVVGLAAGWGSYNEQFF. CDR3 DNA sequence: TGCAGCGTTGTTGGCTTAGCGGCGGGATGGGGTTCCTACAATGAGCAGTTCTTC.